The T cell receptor beta chain under discussion was sequenced for a study of T cell responses to AZD1222 COVID-19 vaccine. Broader study findings: The donor group comprised mostly white British people and more females; the analysis possibly underestimated clonal diversity. Spike-specific TCR breadth and depth went up after people got two AZD1222 doses. Nearly half of spike-specific TCRs reportedly target unmutated variant regions.

Note on this clone: No antigen is known for it.

From germline, CDR1 is DFQATT and CDR2 SNEGSKA (reference sequence). CDR3 length: 11 residues. V was pared by 6 bases and J by 5 bases, with 10 bases between. Method: immunoSEQ multiplex PCR; TCRdb's copy keeps in-frame clones and lacks some. The sample has 110,000 to 150,000 clones; approximately 91% are singletons. V is TRBV20-1 and J is TRBJ2-5; possible D gene TRBD1, 5 bases. Material: peripheral blood, obtained on day 0 of AZD1222 vaccination. This TCR derives from an adult in good health. CDR3 sequence (DNA): TGCAGTGCGACAGTAGGGGAGACCCAGTACTTC. Translation gives CSATVGETQYF.